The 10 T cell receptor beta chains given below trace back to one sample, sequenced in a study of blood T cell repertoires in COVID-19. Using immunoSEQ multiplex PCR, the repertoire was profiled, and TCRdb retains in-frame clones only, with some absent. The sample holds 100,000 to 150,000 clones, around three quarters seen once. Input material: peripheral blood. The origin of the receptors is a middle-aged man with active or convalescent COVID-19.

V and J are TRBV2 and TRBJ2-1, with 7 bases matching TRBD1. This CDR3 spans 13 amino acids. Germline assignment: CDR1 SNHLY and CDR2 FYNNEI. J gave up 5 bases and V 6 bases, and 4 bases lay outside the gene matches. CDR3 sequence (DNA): TGTGCCAGCAGAGAGGACAGGAACAATGAGCAGTTCTTC. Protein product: CASREDRNNEQFF.

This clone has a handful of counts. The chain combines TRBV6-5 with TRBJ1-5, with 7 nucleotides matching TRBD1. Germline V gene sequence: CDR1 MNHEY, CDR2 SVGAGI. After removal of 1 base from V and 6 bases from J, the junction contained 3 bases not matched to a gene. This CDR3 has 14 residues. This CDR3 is CASSYYRGGQPQHF. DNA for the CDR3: TGTGCCAGCAGTTACTACAGGGGAGGTCAGCCCCAGCATTTT.

The CDR3 is CASSRYNEQFF. The DNA of the CDR3 is TGTGCCAGCAGTCGCTACAATGAGCAGTTCTTC. V gene TRBV12-3 or TRBV12-4 combines with J gene TRBJ2-1; D is undetermined. This CDR3 spans 11 amino acids. V was cut by 5 bases and J by 3 bases, with 2 bases left in between.

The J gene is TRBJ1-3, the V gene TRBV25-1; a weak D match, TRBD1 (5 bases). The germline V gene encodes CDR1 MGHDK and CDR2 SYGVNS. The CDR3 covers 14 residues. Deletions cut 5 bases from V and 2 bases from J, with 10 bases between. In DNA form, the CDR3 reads TGTGCCAGCAGTCGGGGGTTCGCTGGAAACACCATATATTTT. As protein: CASSRGFAGNTIYF.

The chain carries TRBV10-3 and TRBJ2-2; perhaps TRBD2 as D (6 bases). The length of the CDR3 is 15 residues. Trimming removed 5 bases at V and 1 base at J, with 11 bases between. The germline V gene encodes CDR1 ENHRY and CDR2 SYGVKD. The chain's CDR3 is CAISFQGGNTGELFF. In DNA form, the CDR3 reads TGTGCCATCAGTTTTCAGGGAGGGAACACCGGGGAGCTGTTTTTT.

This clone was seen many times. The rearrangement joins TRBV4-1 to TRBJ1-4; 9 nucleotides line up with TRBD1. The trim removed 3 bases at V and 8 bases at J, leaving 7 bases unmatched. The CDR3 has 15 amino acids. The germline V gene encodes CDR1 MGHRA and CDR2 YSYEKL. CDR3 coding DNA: TGCGCCAGCAGCCAGACCGGGACAGGGCGGGAAAAACTGTTTTTT. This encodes CASSQTGTGREKLFF.

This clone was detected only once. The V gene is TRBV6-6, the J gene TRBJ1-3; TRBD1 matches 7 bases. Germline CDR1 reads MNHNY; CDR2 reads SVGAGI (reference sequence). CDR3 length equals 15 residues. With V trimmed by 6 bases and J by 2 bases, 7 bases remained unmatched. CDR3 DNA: TGTGCCAGCAGAAAGGAACAGGGGACTGGAAACACCATATATTTT. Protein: CASRKEQGTGNTIYF.

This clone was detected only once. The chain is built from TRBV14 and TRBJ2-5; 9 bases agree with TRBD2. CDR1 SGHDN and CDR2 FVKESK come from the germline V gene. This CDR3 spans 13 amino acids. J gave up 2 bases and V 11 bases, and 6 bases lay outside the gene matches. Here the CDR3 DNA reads TGTGCCTGTAGCGGGGGACAACAAGAGACCCAGTACTTC. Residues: CACSGGQQETQYF.

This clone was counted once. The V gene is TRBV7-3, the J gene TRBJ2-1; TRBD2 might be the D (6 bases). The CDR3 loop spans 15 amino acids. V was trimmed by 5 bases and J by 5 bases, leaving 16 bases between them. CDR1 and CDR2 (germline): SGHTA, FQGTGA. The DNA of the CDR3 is TGTGCCAGCAGCCGACCTACGGGAGCCGACAATGAGCAGTTCTTC. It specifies CASSRPTGADNEQFF.

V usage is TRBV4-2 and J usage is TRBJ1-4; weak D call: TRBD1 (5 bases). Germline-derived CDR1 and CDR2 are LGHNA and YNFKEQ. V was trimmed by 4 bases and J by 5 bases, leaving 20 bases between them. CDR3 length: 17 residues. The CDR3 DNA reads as TGTGCCAGCAGCCGCGAAGCCGCGGGGCGGCTGAATGAAAAACTGTTTTTT. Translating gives CASSREAAGRLNEKLFF.